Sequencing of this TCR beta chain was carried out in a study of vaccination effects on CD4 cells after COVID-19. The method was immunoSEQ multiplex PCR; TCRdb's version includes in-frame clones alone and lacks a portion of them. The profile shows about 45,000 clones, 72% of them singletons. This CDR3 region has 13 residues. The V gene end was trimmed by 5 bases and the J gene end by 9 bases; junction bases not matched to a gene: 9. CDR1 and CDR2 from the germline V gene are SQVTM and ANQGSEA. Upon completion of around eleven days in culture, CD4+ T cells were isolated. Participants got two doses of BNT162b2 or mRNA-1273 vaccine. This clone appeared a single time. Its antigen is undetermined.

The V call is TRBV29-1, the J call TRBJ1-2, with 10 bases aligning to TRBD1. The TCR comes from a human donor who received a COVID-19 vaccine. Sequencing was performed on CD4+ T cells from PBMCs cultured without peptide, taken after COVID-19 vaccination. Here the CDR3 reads CSVLTGTGVRYTF. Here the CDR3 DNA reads TGCAGCGTTCTCACCGGGACAGGGGTTCGCTACACCTTC.